What follows are 6 T cell receptor beta chains derived from one specimen sequenced in a study of cytomegalovirus exposure and HLA in healthy donors. The study ran its PCR with 60 Vbeta and 13 Jbeta primers. Clones were sequenced by immunoSEQ multiplex PCR, and TCRdb holds only the in-frame ones, with some missing. Of roughly 59,000 clones in the sample, 65% to 80% were seen once. The sequenced sample consisted of PBMCs. These receptor sequences come from a man in his forties in good health and CMV-seropositive.

The genes are TRBV5-1 and TRBJ2-1, with D perhaps matching TRBD2 (7 bases). The CDR3 length is 17 residues. V lost 0 bases, J lost 0 bases, and 13 bases lay in between. Germline V CDR1 and CDR2: SGHRS, YFSETQ. The CDR3 bases are TGCGCCAGCAGCTTGGGGGGGGGCGAAAGCTCCTACAATGAGCAGTTCTTC. Protein product: CASSLGGGESSYNEQFF. The entire variable domain, with the rest obtained from reference TRBV5-1 and TRBJ2-1, is as follows: KAGVTQTPRYLIKTRGQQVTLSCSPISGHRSVSWYQQTPGQGLQFLFEYFSETQRNKGNFPGRFSGRQFSNSRSEMNVSTLELGDSALYLCASSLGGGESSYNEQFFGPGTRLTVL.

In DNA, the CDR3 is TGTGCCAGAAGCCATCCGGACAGGAGAGCTTTCTTT. Its protein product is CARSHPDRRAFF. The J gene is TRBJ1-1, the V gene TRBV5-3, with 7 bases fitting TRBD1. TRBV5-3 is placed among ORFs of uncertain function. The CDR3 loop spans 12 amino acids. The V segment lost 4 bases and the J segment 10 bases; nucleotides outside the gene matches: 7.

This clone showed up just a few times. This chain joins TRBV29-1 and TRBJ1-2; weak D call: TRBD1 (5 bases). V lost 6 bases and J lost 6, with 11 bases in between. In germline, CDR1 is SQVTM, CDR2 ANQGSEA. This CDR3 is 11 amino acids long. The CDR3 DNA is TGCAGCGTGCTCCAGGGTAATGGCTACACCTTC. It specifies CSVLQGNGYTF.

This clone was seen only once. The chain combines TRBV30 with TRBJ2-7, with 11 bases matching TRBD2. This CDR3 spans 15 amino acids. The V segment lost 0 bases and the J segment 1 base; nucleotides outside the gene matches: 2. The germline V gene has CDR1 GTSNPN and CDR2 SVGIG (reference sequence). CDR3: CAWSVLAGASYEQYF. The CDR3 DNA follows: TGTGCCTGGAGTGTACTAGCGGGAGCTTCCTACGAGCAGTACTTC. The full variable domain, its missing parts supplied by reference TRBV30 and TRBJ2-7, is SQTIHQWPATLVQPVGSPLSLECTVEGTSNPNLYWYRQAAGRGLQLLFYSVGIGQISSEVPQNLSASRPQDRQFILSSKKLLLSDSGFYLCAWSVLAGASYEQYFGPGTRLTVT.

The rearrangement links TRBV5-1 to TRBJ2-7; TRBD2 matches 7 bases. There are 14 residues in the CDR3. Germline CDR1 and CDR2: SGHRS and YFSETQ. The V gene end was trimmed by 3 bases and the J gene end by 3 bases; junction bases not matched to a gene: 6. CDR3 residues: CASSSTSSGYEQYF. CDR3 nucleotides: TGCGCCAGCAGCTCGACTAGCTCGGGCTACGAGCAGTACTTC.

The V and J genes are TRBV4-1 and TRBJ2-3, with D maybe TRBD2 (5 bases). CDR3 length: 14 residues. The V gene lost 1 base and the J gene lost 4 bases, with 9 bases spanning the gap. Germline CDR1 reads MGHRA; CDR2 reads YSYEKL. The CDR3 nucleotides read TGCGCCAGCAGCCAAGGTTTGGGAGCAGATACGCAGTATTTT. Encoded protein: CASSQGLGADTQYF.